Sequencing of this T cell receptor (beta chain) was carried out in a study of blood T cell repertoires in COVID-19. As for the study in general: Samples came from the United States, Italy and Spain, spanning acute and convalescent COVID-19. Sample material is recorded as cDNA or gDNA derived from T cells, B-cell-depleted T cells, or PBMCs.

The V gene lost 0 bases and the J gene lost 9 bases, with 11 bases spanning the gap. Germline loops: CDR1 LNHNV, CDR2 YYDKDF (reference sequence). The CDR3 consists of 13 residues. The repertoire was sequenced with immunoSEQ multiplex PCR; TCRdb's copy has only in-frame clones and lacks some. In the table there are about 87,000 clones, over 80% of which are singletons. Sequencing input: peripheral blood. The chain couples TRBV15 to TRBJ1-2, with D maybe TRBD1 (6 bases). The clonotype was recovered from a man older than 75 with acute or convalescent COVID-19. CDR3 bases: TGTGCCACCAGCAGAGACTCCAGGGGTAGCTACACCTTC. Protein product: CATSRDSRGSYTF.